Below, 25 T cell receptor beta chains from the same sample are listed, as sequenced in a study of blood T cell repertoires in COVID-19. Clones were read by immunoSEQ multiplex PCR, and TCRdb kept only the in-frame ones, dropping some. The sample gives about 230,000 clones, about 85% of which show up once; approximately 0.89% is in the top ten. The specimen was peripheral blood. The receptors were sampled from a man in his forties with acute or convalescent COVID-19.

CDR3 bases: TGTGCCAGTCACCCGGGACAGGGGAATTCCGAGCAGTACTTC. Amino acids: CASHPGQGNSEQYF. The chain recombines TRBV2 with TRBJ2-7, with 10 bases identical to TRBD1. This CDR3 has 14 amino acids. The germline V gene has CDR1 SNHLY and CDR2 FYNNEI. The V gene end was trimmed by 9 bases and the J gene end by 6 bases; junction bases not matched to a gene: 11.

The rearrangement links TRBV30 to TRBJ2-2; TRBD1 might be the D (6 bases). This CDR3 has 17 amino acids. V lost 0 bases and J 6 bases, leaving 20 bases between the germline ends. Germline V gene lookup returns CDR1 GTSNPN and CDR2 SVGIG (reference sequence). The DNA of the CDR3 is TGTGCCTGGAGTGTACTAGGGGGACGGTCGACTCCCGGGGAGCTGTTTTTT. Its protein product is CAWSVLGGRSTPGELFF.

The chain combines TRBV5-8 with TRBJ2-7, with TRBD1 matching over 8 bases. CDR1 is SGHTS and CDR2 is YDEGEE in the germline V gene. There are 15 residues in the CDR3. The V and J ends lost 6 bases and 4 bases, in that order; junction bases with no gene match: 12. Here the CDR3 DNA reads TGTGCCAGCACCGACCTTGGACAGGGTATATACGAGCAGTACTTC. This gives the protein CASTDLGQGIYEQYF.

This clone was picked up one time. The chain is built from TRBV3-1 (or the pseudogene TRBV3-2) and TRBJ1-2; a weak D match, TRBD1 (5 bases). V was cut by 2 bases and J by 7 bases, with 11 bases left in between. The CDR3 has 13 residues. The germline V gene has CDR1 LGHDT and CDR2 YNNKEL (reference sequence). CDR3 sequence: CASSQSHTGGYTF. The CDR3 DNA is TGTGCCAGCAGCCAAAGTCACACAGGTGGCTACACCTTC.

This clone showed up just once. V gene TRBV7-2 combines with J gene TRBJ2-7; tentatively, D is TRBD2 (6 bases). Trimming stripped 0 bases from V and 0 bases from J, with 12 bases between. The CDR3 covers 16 residues. Germline V lookup: CDR1 SGHTA, CDR2 FQGNSA. CDR3 in DNA: TGTGCCAGCAGCTTAGCGTTCGGGACTTACTCCTACGAGCAGTACTTC. It specifies CASSLAFGTYSYEQYF.

V is TRBV19 and J is TRBJ1-1; D call uncertain. This CDR3 region has 11 residues. V was shortened by 8 bases and J by 5 bases, with 9 bases between the two germline ends. Germline CDR1 is LNHDA and CDR2 is SQIVND (reference sequence). CDR3 DNA: TGTGCCAGTTCCGGTCGAACTGAAGCTTTCTTT. Encoded protein: CASSGRTEAFF.

This rearrangement joins TRBV2 to TRBJ1-1; tentatively, D is TRBD1 (5 bases). V was shortened by 4 bases and J by 3 bases, with 12 bases between the two germline ends. The CDR3 extends over 14 amino acids. Germline assignment: CDR1 SNHLY and CDR2 FYNNEI. The CDR3 DNA reads as TGTGCCAGCAGTGTTCAGGGTTGGGACACTGAAGCTTTCTTT. It codes for CASSVQGWDTEAFF. Full variable domain (outside the CDR3, taken from reference TRBV2 and TRBJ1-1): EPEVTQTPSHQVTQMGQEVILRCVPISNHLYFYWYRQILGQKVEFLVSFYNNEISEKSEIFDDQFSVERPDGSNFTLKIRSTKLEDSAMYFCASSVQGWDTEAFFGQGTRLTVV.

This chain joins TRBV10-3 and TRBJ2-7, with D perhaps TRBD1 (5 bases). Trimming stripped 2 bases from V and 9 bases from J, with 14 bases between. The CDR3 has 13 residues. Germline values: CDR1 ENHRY, CDR2 SYGVKD. CDR3 in DNA: TGTGCCATCAGTGAGATTCAGGGTATCGGGCAGTACTTC. As protein: CAISEIQGIGQYF.

V and J are TRBV6-1 and TRBJ1-5; tentative D call: TRBD1 (6 bases). Germline CDR1 is MNHNS and CDR2 is SASEGT. Trimming took off 3 bases at V and 9 bases at J, with 18 bases between the two ends. The CDR3 is made up of 15 amino acids. DNA of the CDR3: TGTGCCAGCAGTGAGGGGGCAGCCCCTTATGCGCCCCAGCATTTT. Residues: CASSEGAAPYAPQHF.

V usage is TRBV12-3 or TRBV12-4 and J usage is TRBJ2-2, with 7 bases fitting TRBD1. Trimming removed 7 bases from V and 6 bases from J; junction bases left unmatched: 2. The CDR3 spans 12 residues. Here the CDR3 DNA reads TGTGCCAGCACCACAGGGGCCGGGGAGCTGTTTTTT. Amino acid sequence: CASTTGAGELFF.

This sequence joins TRBV7-3 and TRBJ1-1, with 8 bases matching TRBD1. The V and J ends lost 5 bases and 2 bases, in that order; junction bases with no gene match: 4. Germline assignment: CDR1 SGHTA and CDR2 FQGTGA. This CDR3 contains 14 residues. The DNA for the CDR3 is TGTGCCAGCAGCCGGACAGGGTTTAACACTGAAGCTTTCTTT. Amino acid sequence: CASSRTGFNTEAFF.

V and J are TRBV5-1 and TRBJ2-5; D unresolved. Between the trimmed V and J ends, which lost 0 bases and 3 bases, there was a span of 9 bases. The CDR3 is made up of 14 amino acids. Germline loops: CDR1 SGHRS, CDR2 YFSETQ. DNA for the CDR3: TGCGCCAGCAGCTTGGCGTCTACTAAAGAGACCCAGTACTTC. Translating gives CASSLASTKETQYF.

This sequence joins TRBV7-2 and TRBJ2-3; 12 positions match TRBD2. CDR3 size: 19 residues. Trimming removed 2 bases from V and 4 bases from J; junction bases left unmatched: 13. CDR1 SGHTA and CDR2 FQGNSA come from the germline V gene. The CDR3, as DNA: TGTGCCAGCAGCTTAATAGTGGCTAGCGGGGGGGCCGTCGCAGATACGCAGTATTTT. It is translated as CASSLIVASGGAVADTQYF.

The chain couples TRBV20-1 to TRBJ1-6; D is undetermined. CDR3 size: 13 residues. In germline, CDR1 is DFQATT, CDR2 SNEGSKA (reference sequence). The germline V and J ends were trimmed by 5 bases and 5 bases, with 10 bases remaining between them. The CDR3 loop is CSARGQNNSPLHF. CDR3 in DNA: TGCAGTGCTCGTGGGCAGAATAATTCACCCCTCCACTTT.

There are a few counts of this clone. The V call is TRBV5-1, the J call TRBJ1-6, with TRBD1 matching over 9 bases. Germline V lookup: CDR1 SGHRS, CDR2 YFSETQ. The V and J ends lost 3 bases and 10 bases, in that order; junction bases with no gene match: 5. The CDR3 covers 14 residues. The CDR3 sequence: CASSSQGASSPLHF. CDR3 DNA: TGCGCCAGCAGCTCACAGGGGGCTAGCTCACCCCTCCACTTT. Using reference TRBV5-1 and TRBJ1-6 for the parts outside the CDR3, the full variable domain is KAGVTQTPRYLIKTRGQQVTLSCSPISGHRSVSWYQQTPGQGLQFLFEYFSETQRNKGNFPGRFSGRQFSNSRSEMNVSTLELGDSALYLCASSSQGASSPLHFGNGTRLTVT.

The rearrangement joins TRBV4-3 to TRBJ1-6, with D unresolved. Between the trimmed V and J ends, which lost 2 bases and 7 bases, there was a span of 6 bases. Germline V gene lookup returns CDR1 LGHNA and CDR2 YSLEER. The CDR3 totals 13 residues. The CDR3 DNA reads as TGCGCCAGCAGCCAATGGCGGAATTCACCCCTCCACTTT. It translates to CASSQWRNSPLHF.

The V and J genes are TRBV11-2 and TRBJ1-1; no clear D gene. V lost 1 base to trimming and J lost 1 base, with 16 bases between them. This CDR3 has 17 residues. Germline CDR1 is SGHAT and CDR2 is FQNNGV. The CDR3 loop reads CASSLGEGGFRNTEAFF. The CDR3, as DNA: TGTGCCAGCAGCTTAGGGGAAGGAGGATTTCGGAACACTGAAGCTTTCTTT.

In this sample, this clone turned up once. J is TRBJ1-1 and V is TRBV11-2, with D perhaps TRBD1 (6 bases). Germline V CDR1 and CDR2: SGHAT, FQNNGV. Trimming took 6 bases from V and 6 from J, leaving 14 bases between them. The CDR3 sequence is 13 residues long. The CDR3 reads CASSLGGRAEAFF. As DNA, the CDR3 is TGTGCCAGCAGTCTCGGGGGGCGCGCTGAAGCTTTCTTT. Supplemented by reference TRBV11-2 and TRBJ1-1, the full variable domain reads EAGVAQSPRYKIIEKRQSVAFWCNPISGHATLYWYQQILGQGPKLLIQFQNNGVVDDSQLPKDRFSAERLKGVDSTLKIQPAKLEDSAVYLCASSLGGRAEAFFGQGTRLTVV.

This chain joins TRBV9 and TRBJ2-2; D call uncertain. From germline, CDR1 is SGDLS and CDR2 YYNGEE. The CDR3 has 16 residues. The V and J ends lost 4 bases and 2 bases respectively, with 15 bases between them. CDR3 nucleotides: TGTGCCAGCAGCTCCACATTCGGGTCTAACACCGGGGAGCTGTTTTTT. Its translation is CASSSTFGSNTGELFF.

The rearrangement links TRBV18 to TRBJ1-4; 9 positions agree with TRBD1. The length of the CDR3 is 13 residues. Germline trimming cut 4 bases from V and 12 bases from J; bases unmatched to any gene: 6. Germline V lookup: CDR1 KGHSH, CDR2 LQKENI. CDR3: CASSHGTGSELFF. CDR3 nucleotides: TGTGCCAGCTCACACGGGACAGGGAGCGAACTGTTTTTT.

The J gene is TRBJ1-3, the V gene TRBV5-6, with D uncertain. CDR1 is SGHDT and CDR2 is YYEEEE in the germline V gene. The CDR3 extends over 15 amino acids. With 5 bases removed from V and 1 base from J, the gap between germline ends came to 13 bases. CDR3 bases: TGTGCCAGCAGATACGGCCCGGGATCTGGAAACACCATATATTTT. Translating it yields CASRYGPGSGNTIYF.

The gene calls are TRBV27 and TRBJ2-1, with 9 bases aligning to TRBD2. V was clipped by 1 base and J by 1 base; unmatched bases: 5. Germline V gene lookup returns CDR1 MNHEY and CDR2 SMNVEV (reference sequence). The CDR3 length is 17 residues. Written as DNA, the CDR3 is TGTGCCAGCAGTTTATTCAGCGGGGGGCCTTCCTACAATGAGCAGTTCTTC. Its translation is CASSLFSGGPSYNEQFF.

This chain connects TRBV6-5 to TRBJ2-7; 8 nucleotides agree with TRBD2. This CDR3 is built from 14 residues. CDR1 and CDR2 from the germline V gene are MNHEY and SVGAGI. V shed 10 bases and J 2 bases; nucleotides not matched to a gene: 10. The chain's CDR3 is CATSQRGPPYEQYF. In DNA form, the CDR3 reads TGTGCCACCTCCCAGCGGGGGCCCCCCTACGAGCAGTACTTC.

This sequence joins TRBV7-8 and TRBJ2-7; maybe TRBD2 (5 bases). The germline V and J ends were trimmed by 5 bases and 7 bases, with 27 bases remaining between them. CDR3 length: 17 amino acids. Germline-derived CDR1 and CDR2 are SGHVS and FQNEAQ. The CDR3 DNA follows: TGTGCCAGCAGCGACACCGAAGCCAGAGGGTTCGCGAGTGAGCAGTACTTC. As protein: CASSDTEARGFASEQYF.

V is TRBV6-2 or TRBV6-3 and J is TRBJ1-5, with D tentatively TRBD1 (6 bases). V was pared by 0 bases and J by 9 bases, with 12 bases between. The CDR3 extends over 14 amino acids. Germline V gene lookup returns CDR1 MNHEY and CDR2 SVGEGT. The CDR3 loop reads CASSYSEGGRPQHF. Written as DNA, the CDR3 is TGTGCCAGCAGTTACTCGGAGGGGGGGCGGCCCCAGCATTTT.